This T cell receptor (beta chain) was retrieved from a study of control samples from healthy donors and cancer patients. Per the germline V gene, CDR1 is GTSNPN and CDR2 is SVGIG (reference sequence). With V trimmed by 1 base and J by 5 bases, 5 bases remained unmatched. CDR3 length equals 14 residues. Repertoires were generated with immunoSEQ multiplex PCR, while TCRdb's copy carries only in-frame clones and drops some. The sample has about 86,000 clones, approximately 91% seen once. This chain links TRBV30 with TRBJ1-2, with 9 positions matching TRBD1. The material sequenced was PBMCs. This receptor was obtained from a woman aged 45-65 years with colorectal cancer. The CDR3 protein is CAWSGTGGAYGYTF. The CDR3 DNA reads TGTGCCTGGAGTGGCACAGGGGGCGCGTATGGCTACACCTTC.